This T cell receptor (beta chain) was captured by sequencing in a study of cytomegalovirus exposure and HLA in healthy donors. At the level of the study: A subsequent analysis reported that the 100 to 150 validation repertoires were produced on the same platform that had also been used for the roughly 710 first-cohort repertoires.

The data were produced by immunoSEQ multiplex PCR, yet TCRdb's version contains in-frame clones alone and is incomplete. The table shows 250,000 or so clones, with about 87% occurring only once. Findings and caveats of the study: Whilst most TCR sequences proved rare, a subset of public TCRs occurred across many donors.

Trimming removed 6 bases from V and 3 bases from J, with 5 bases in between. The CDR3 has 11 residues. Germline CDR1 and CDR2: MGHDK and SYGVNS. Turning to this clone: Its antigen is not identified.

The sequence was obtained from a man aged 18 to 29 in good health and CMV-seronegative. The chain carries TRBV25-1 and TRBJ1-1; D gene uncertain. The specimen sequenced was PBMCs. In DNA form, the CDR3 reads TGTGCCAGCAGATTCTACACTGAAGCTTTCTTT. Its protein is CASRFYTEAFF.